Detailed here is one TCR beta chain. What it binds is not known. One end of the junction does not line up with germline, which may come from a read error. This CDR3 spans 11 amino acids. Germline V CDR1 and CDR2: DFQATT, SNEGSKA (reference sequence). This entry belongs to a study of beta chain features in type 1 diabetes. Study overall: Cell yields, age and gender were similar between patients and healthy donors. Notes on the study in general: The study found moderately but significantly shorter TCRB CDR3s in all four CD4+ subsets of Type 1 diabetes patients. Any HLA effect on TCRB rearrangement was left unresolved by small sub-analyses.

The entirety of the isolated RNA underwent reverse transcription, so expressed TCRB transcripts were sequenced. Some clones are missing from TCRdb's copy, which holds only in-frame ones; the method was immunoSEQ multiplex PCR. The data contain 550,000 to 850,000 clones, 13% of them singletons. This receptor was identified in a man aged 18 to 30 with type 1 diabetes. The gene calls are TRBV20-1 and TRBJ1-1; D is unclear. The sequencing input was naive CD4+ T cells from blood. This CDR3 reads CSARQNSEAFF. As DNA, the CDR3 is TGCAGTGCTAGACAGAACAGTGAAGCTTTCTTT.